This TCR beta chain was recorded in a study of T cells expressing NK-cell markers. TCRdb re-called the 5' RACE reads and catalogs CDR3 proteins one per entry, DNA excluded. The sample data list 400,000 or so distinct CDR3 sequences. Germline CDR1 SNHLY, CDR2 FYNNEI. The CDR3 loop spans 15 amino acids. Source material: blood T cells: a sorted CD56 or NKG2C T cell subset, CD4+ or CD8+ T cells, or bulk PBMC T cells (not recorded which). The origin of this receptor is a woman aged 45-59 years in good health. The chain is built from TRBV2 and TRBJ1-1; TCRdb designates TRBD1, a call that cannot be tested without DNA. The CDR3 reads CASSPNRGWDTEAFF.